The following is a TCR beta chain sequence with its context. The data stem from a study of Ad26.COV2.S vaccination and SARS-CoV-2 variants. The CDR3 length is 12 residues. Trimming stripped 6 bases from V and 8 bases from J, with 14 bases between. The germline gives CDR1 MNHEY, CDR2 SVGAGI. Treatment denoted: around 19 received Ad26.COV2.S at low or high dose, single or two shots; 5 received placebo; per-sample allocation not given. Sampling occurred on day 63 after the first vaccine or placebo injection. Libraries were prepared by immunoSEQ multiplex PCR; TCRdb keeps only in-frame clonotypes and omits some of them. The sample includes fewer than 600,000 clones, roughly nine tenths of them seen just once.

Here the sequenced sample was peripheral blood, taken in a trial of Ad26.COV2.S vaccine versus placebo. V gene TRBV6-5 combines with J gene TRBJ2-7; D is possibly TRBD1 (6 bases). This sequence was found in a person between 18 and 65 years old who received the Ad26.COV2.S COVID-19 vaccine or a placebo. The DNA for the CDR3 is TGTGCCAGCAGAGGAACAGGGTGGAAGCAGTACTTC. This encodes CASRGTGWKQYF.